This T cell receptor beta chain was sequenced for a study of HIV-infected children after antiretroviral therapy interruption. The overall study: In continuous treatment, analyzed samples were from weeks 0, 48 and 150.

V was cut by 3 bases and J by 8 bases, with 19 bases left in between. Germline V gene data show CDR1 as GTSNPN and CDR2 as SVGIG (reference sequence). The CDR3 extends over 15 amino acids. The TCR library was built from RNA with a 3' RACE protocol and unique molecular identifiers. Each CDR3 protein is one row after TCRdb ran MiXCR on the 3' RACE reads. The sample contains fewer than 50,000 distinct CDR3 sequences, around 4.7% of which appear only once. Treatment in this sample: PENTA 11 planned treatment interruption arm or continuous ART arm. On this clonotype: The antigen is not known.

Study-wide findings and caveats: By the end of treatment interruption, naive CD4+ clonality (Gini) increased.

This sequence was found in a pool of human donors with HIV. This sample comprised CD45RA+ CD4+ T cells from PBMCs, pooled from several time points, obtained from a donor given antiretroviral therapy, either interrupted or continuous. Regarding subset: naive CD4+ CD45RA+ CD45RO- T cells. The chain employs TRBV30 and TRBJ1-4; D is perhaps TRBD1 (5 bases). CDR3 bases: TGTGCCTGGAGACGGGGGACCCAGCTTGGAGAAAAACTGTTTTTT. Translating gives CAWRRGTQLGEKLFF.